These 19 T cell receptor beta chains came from one sample sequenced in a study of PD-1 blockade in classical Hodgkin lymphoma. Produced via immunoSEQ multiplex PCR; TCRdb's table is partial and in-frame only. Of 39,000 or so clones in the sample, about 88% were seen once. Every patient had relapsed following autologous stem cell transplantation, and cohorts differed in brentuximab vedotin exposure. Sequencing used peripheral blood mononuclear cells (PBMCs), obtained before the second cycle of nivolumab. Receptor source: a human donor with classical Hodgkin lymphoma.

The CDR3 DNA sequence: TGTGCCAGCAGTGACACTGCAACTAATGAAAAACTGTTTTTT. The encoded protein is CASSDTATNEKLFF. V usage is TRBV2 and J usage is TRBJ1-4; D is ambiguous. CDR3 size: 14 residues. Looked up from germline, CDR1 is SNHLY and CDR2 is FYNNEI. Between the trimmed V and J ends, which lost 3 bases and 0 bases, there was a span of 5 bases.

This chain links TRBV10-3 with TRBJ2-1; 9 nucleotides line up with TRBD1. The CDR3 totals 14 residues. Trimming at V came to 7 bases and at J to 4 bases, leaving 5 bases not matched to a gene. Germline V gene lookup returns CDR1 ENHRY and CDR2 SYGVKD. This CDR3 reads CAITRDREYNEQFF. The CDR3 DNA is TGTGCCATCACTAGGGACAGGGAATACAATGAGCAGTTCTTC.

The gene calls are TRBV28 and TRBJ1-5; D is ambiguous. With 3 bases removed from V and 2 bases from J, the gap between germline ends came to 8 bases. The germline gives CDR1 MDHEN, CDR2 SYDVKM. The CDR3 is made up of 14 amino acids. CDR3: CASSLRGGNQPQHF. The CDR3 bases are TGTGCCAGCAGTTTGCGGGGAGGCAATCAGCCCCAGCATTTT.

The chain has TRBV19 and TRBJ2-5; 7 bases line up with TRBD2. The CDR3 extends over 15 amino acids. J lost 1 base, V lost 2 bases, and 4 bases had no gene match. Germline CDR1 is LNHDA and CDR2 is SQIVND (reference sequence). The CDR3 DNA follows: TGTGCCAGTAGTATACAGCGGGGCCGCCAAGAGACCCAGTACTTC. It yields the protein CASSIQRGRQETQYF. Combining the CDR3 with reference TRBV19 and TRBJ2-5 gives the whole variable domain DGGITQSPKYLFRKEGQNVTLSCEQNLNHDAMYWYRQDPGQGLRLIYYSQIVNDFQKGDIAEGYSVSREKKESFPLTVTSAQKNPTAFYLCASSIQRGRQETQYFGPGTRLLVL.

The gene calls are TRBV5-1 and TRBJ2-7; 13 bases fit TRBD2. This CDR3 region has 16 residues. From germline, CDR1 is SGHRS and CDR2 YFSETQ. The V segment lost 0 bases and the J segment 3 bases; nucleotides outside the gene matches: 3. DNA of the CDR3: TGCGCCAGCAGCTTGGGGGGACTAGCGGGACTCTACGAGCAGTACTTC. Translation gives CASSLGGLAGLYEQYF.

The gene calls are TRBV7-8 and TRBJ1-2, with TRBD1 identical over 8 bases. The CDR3 runs to 12 residues. Germline CDR1 is SGHVS and CDR2 is FQNEAQ. V was clipped by 8 bases and J by 4 bases; unmatched bases: 3. In nucleotides, the CDR3 is TGTGCCAGCGGACAGGGAGGCTATGGCTACACCTTC. Amino acid sequence: CASGQGGYGYTF.

The CDR3 is CASRSYNEQFF. The DNA of the CDR3 is TGTGCTAGTCGGAGCTACAATGAGCAGTTCTTC. This chain links TRBV12-5 with TRBJ2-1; no firm D call. The length of the CDR3 is 11 residues. Trimming pared 8 bases from V and 3 bases from J, leaving 5 bases between. CDR1 is LGHNT and CDR2 is FRNRAP in the germline V gene.

The rearrangement links TRBV2 to TRBJ2-5; 7 positions match TRBD1. This CDR3 comprises 16 residues. The ends lost 0 bases at V and 7 bases at J; junction bases unmatched: 11. Germline-derived CDR1 and CDR2 are SNHLY and FYNNEI. The CDR3 region is CASSEAAWGQPWTQYF. The CDR3 DNA sequence: TGTGCCAGCAGTGAAGCAGCCTGGGGACAGCCATGGACCCAGTACTTC.

The rearrangement links TRBV9 to TRBJ2-3; D is perhaps TRBD1 (6 bases). Between the trimmed V and J ends, which lost 3 bases and 4 bases, there was a span of 9 bases. The CDR3 has 13 amino acids. Per germline, CDR1 SGDLS and CDR2 YYNGEE. The DNA of the CDR3 is TGTGCCAGCAGCGGAGGGGGTGCAGATACGCAGTATTTT. It codes for CASSGGGADTQYF.

The rearrangement joins TRBV7-6 to TRBJ2-1; TRBD2 agrees at 9 bases. The junction had 11 bases not matched to a gene; V was cut back by 5 bases and J by 6 bases. The germline V gene has CDR1 SGHVS and CDR2 FNYEAQ. This CDR3 is 16 amino acids long. This CDR3 is CASSLGGGGASNEQFF. As DNA, the CDR3 is TGTGCCAGCAGCCTAGGAGGCGGGGGGGCCTCCAATGAGCAGTTCTTC.

The V and J genes are TRBV7-9 and TRBJ2-1; weak D call: TRBD2 (6 bases). Trimming removed 4 bases from V and 9 bases from J, with 19 bases in between. The CDR3 spans 15 residues. The germline V gene encodes CDR1 SEHNR and CDR2 FQNEAQ (reference sequence). Here the CDR3 DNA reads TGTGCCAGCAGCTCCCGGGGGATGGAGGGCACTGAGCAGTTCTTC. Translated, it gives CASSSRGMEGTEQFF.

The J gene is TRBJ2-7, the V gene TRBV27; no clear D. The CDR3 is made up of 15 amino acids. Germline V gene lookup returns CDR1 MNHEY and CDR2 SMNVEV (reference sequence). V lost 6 bases, J lost 2 bases, and 17 bases lay in between. DNA of the CDR3: TGTGCCAGCAGCCGTCCCGGTGGGATTACCTACGAGCAGTACTTC. It codes for CASSRPGGITYEQYF.

The chain has TRBV15 and TRBJ1-2; 7 bases agree with TRBD1. The CDR3 runs 16 residues. Germline assignment: CDR1 LNHNV and CDR2 YYDKDF (reference sequence). V lost 1 base, J lost 5 bases, and 10 bases stayed unmatched. The CDR3 here is CATSRGREQGIYGYTF. The CDR3 coding sequence is TGTGCCACCAGCAGAGGACGGGAACAGGGGATTTATGGCTACACCTTC. Variable domain in full (rest from reference TRBV15 and TRBJ1-2): DAMVIQNPRYQVTQFGKPVTLSCSQTLNHNVMYWYQQKSSQAPKLLFHYYDKDFNNEADTPDNFQSRRPNTSFCFLDIRSPGLGDTAMYLCATSRGREQGIYGYTFGSGTRLTVV.

As to this clone: One junction end disagrees with the germline gene, perhaps due to a read error. The chain is built from TRBV6-1 and TRBJ1-5, with D possibly being TRBD1 (5 bases). Germline V gene data show CDR1 as MNHNS and CDR2 as SASEGT. This CDR3 has 13 amino acids. DNA of the CDR3: TGTGCCGGCAGTGCCGCAGGGAATCAGCCCCAGCATTTT. Translated: CAGSAAGNQPQHF.

The count of this clone is one. V and J are TRBV9 and TRBJ2-3; 9 bases are a match to TRBD2. Germline CDR1 reads SGDLS; CDR2 reads YYNGEE. The CDR3 loop spans 16 amino acids. Unmatched junction bases numbered 6, after V lost 0 bases and J lost 4 bases. Written as DNA, the CDR3 is TGTGCCAGCAGCGTAGTGGCGGGAGGGCCGGCAGATACGCAGTATTTT. This encodes CASSVVAGGPADTQYF.

J is TRBJ2-7 and V is TRBV29-1; D is possibly TRBD1 or TRBD2 (5 bases each). Germline V gene lookup returns CDR1 SQVTM and CDR2 ANQGSEA. The length of the CDR3 is 12 residues. The ends were cut back, 3 bases at V and 3 bases at J, with 9 bases in the middle. The CDR3 nucleotides read TGCAGCGTTGAGTGGGACGGCTACGAGCAGTACTTC. It yields the protein CSVEWDGYEQYF.

This clone was found once. This sequence joins TRBV5-1 and TRBJ2-1; no clear D. This CDR3 region has 15 residues. CDR1 SGHRS and CDR2 YFSETQ come from the germline V gene. V gave up 0 bases and J gave up 2 bases, with 9 bases separating them. The CDR3 nucleotides are TGCGCCAGCAGCTTGGGACTGATGACCTACAATGAGCAGTTCTTC. Protein: CASSLGLMTYNEQFF.

This clone was observed a single time. The genes are TRBV14 and TRBJ2-7, with D perhaps TRBD1 (6 bases). Germline CDR1 reads SGHDN; CDR2 reads FVKESK. CDR3 length: 17 amino acids. V was cut by 1 base and J by 0 bases, with 16 bases left in between. CDR3 nucleotides: TGTGCCAGCAGCCAAGCTTCCCCGGGACACCACTCCTACGAGCAGTACTTC. It codes for CASSQASPGHHSYEQYF.

This chain uses TRBV27 with TRBJ2-3; D may be TRBD2 (6 bases). Germline V gene data show CDR1 as MNHEY and CDR2 as SMNVEV (reference sequence). Trimming removed 5 bases from V and 3 bases from J, with 18 bases in between. CDR3 length: 16 residues. The CDR3, as DNA: TGTGCCAGCAGTCCCCGGGTTGGCGGGGTGACAGATACGCAGTATTTT. Residues: CASSPRVGGVTDTQYF.